This entry describes one T cell receptor beta chain. Libraries were prepared by immunoSEQ multiplex PCR; TCRdb keeps only in-frame clonotypes and omits some of them. The repertoire includes tens of thousands of clones, about four fifths of them detected once, and 30% to 40% sits in the top ten. This record belongs to a study of control samples from healthy donors and cancer patients. Germline loops: CDR1 SGHDT, CDR2 YYEEEE. CDR3 size: 16 residues. V gave up 2 bases and J gave up 0 bases, with 11 bases separating them. The chain employs TRBV5-6 and TRBJ2-2; D gene unclear. Specimen: PBMCs. The receptor comes from a man in his 70s with lung cancer. The CDR3 sequence is CASSFSPGTNTGELFF. DNA for the CDR3: TGTGCCAGCAGCTTCAGTCCGGGTACGAACACCGGGGAGCTGTTTTTT.